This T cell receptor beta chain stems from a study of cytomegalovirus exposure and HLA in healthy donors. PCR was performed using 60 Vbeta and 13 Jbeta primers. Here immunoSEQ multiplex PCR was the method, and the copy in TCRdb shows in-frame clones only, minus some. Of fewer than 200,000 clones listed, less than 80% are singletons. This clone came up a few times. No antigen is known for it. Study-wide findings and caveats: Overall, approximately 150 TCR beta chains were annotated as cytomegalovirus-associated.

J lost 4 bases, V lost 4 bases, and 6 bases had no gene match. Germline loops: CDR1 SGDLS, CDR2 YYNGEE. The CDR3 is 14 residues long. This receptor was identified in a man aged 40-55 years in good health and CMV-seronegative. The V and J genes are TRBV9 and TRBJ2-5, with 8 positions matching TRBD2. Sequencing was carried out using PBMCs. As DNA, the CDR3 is TGTGCCAGCAGCTCCGGGACTAGACCAGAGACCCAGTACTTC. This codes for CASSSGTRPETQYF.